The 7 T cell receptor beta chains reported below all come from one sample, sequenced in a study of post-analysis software for immune sequencing data. Study-level points and caveats: In patients, TRBV5-6, TRBV5-1 and TRBV20-1 belonged to roughly five TRBV segments found more frequently than in controls.

For these TCRs, the target antigens are not known. cDNA libraries of TCR beta carried unique molecular identifiers. TCRdb analysed the PCR reads with MiXCR anew, one entry per CDR3 protein. The table has approximately 630,000 distinct CDR3 sequences, 55% to 70% seen once. The sequenced material came from blood. These receptors were taken from a girl aged 2-10 years with multiple sclerosis.

On this clonotype: A junction boundary mismatches the germline segment, possibly from a read error. This chain uses TRBV20-1 with TRBJ2-7; D is possibly TRBD1 or TRBD2 (5 bases each). The length of the CDR3 is 11 residues. From germline, CDR1 is DFQATT and CDR2 SNEGSKA (reference sequence). The CDR3 nucleotides are TGCGGTGCTAGAGACGGGACCTCCCCGTACTTC. Encoded protein: CGARDGTSPYF.

This clonotype has a handful of counts. J is TRBJ2-5 and V is TRBV5-1; tentatively, D is TRBD1 or TRBD2 (5 bases each). The CDR3 extends over 13 amino acids. Between the trimmed V and J ends, which lost 7 bases and 1 base, there was a span of 11 bases. Germline CDR1 and CDR2: SGHRS and YFSETQ. CDR3 bases: TGCGCCAGCCACCGGGACCGCCAAGAGACCCAGTACTTC. Encoded protein: CASHRDRQETQYF.

This clonotype was seen a few times. This chain links TRBV6-1 with TRBJ2-7; a weak D match, TRBD2 (5 bases). Per the germline V gene, CDR1 is MNHNS and CDR2 is SASEGT. V lost 4 bases, J lost 2 bases, and 9 bases lay in between. CDR3 length: 13 amino acids. The CDR3 sequence: CASSASGAYEQYF. The CDR3 DNA reads TGTGCCAGCAGTGCATCCGGGGCCTACGAGCAGTACTTC.

J is TRBJ2-5 and V is TRBV20-1, with 7 bases aligning to TRBD1. The CDR3 runs 14 residues. V dropped 6 bases and J dropped 4; count of bases not matched to a gene: 11. Germline CDR1 and CDR2: DFQATT and SNEGSKA (reference sequence). The CDR3 protein is CSAALTGARETQYF. The CDR3 DNA reads TGCAGTGCCGCACTCACAGGGGCGAGAGAGACCCAGTACTTC.

This rearrangement joins TRBV5-1 to TRBJ2-5; a possible D gene is TRBD2 (5 bases). Germline CDR1 SGHRS, CDR2 YFSETQ. The CDR3 length is 14 residues. V lost 7 bases and J lost 2, with 15 bases in between. This CDR3 reads CASGPGNAQETQYF. The CDR3 coding sequence is TGCGCCAGCGGCCCCGGGAACGCTCAAGAGACCCAGTACTTC.

V is TRBV11-2 and J is TRBJ2-5, with 7 bases matching TRBD2. V lost 8 bases and J lost 3; bases outside the gene matches: 9. The V gene's germline CDR1 is SGHAT and CDR2 FQNNGV. The CDR3 is 14 residues long. The DNA for the CDR3 is TGTGCCAGCGGCTCATCGGGGGGAGAAGAGACCCAGTACTTC. Protein product: CASGSSGGEETQYF.

Of note for this clonotype: One end of the junction does not line up with germline, which may come from a read error. The chain uses TRBV15 and TRBJ2-1; 12 positions match TRBD1. This CDR3 contains 15 residues. The germline CDR1 and CDR2 sequences are LNHNV and YYDKDF (reference sequence). CDR3 bases: TGTACCACAGGAGCTGTGGGACAGGGGGCGAATGAGCAGTTCTTC. Translated: CTTGAVGQGANEQFF.